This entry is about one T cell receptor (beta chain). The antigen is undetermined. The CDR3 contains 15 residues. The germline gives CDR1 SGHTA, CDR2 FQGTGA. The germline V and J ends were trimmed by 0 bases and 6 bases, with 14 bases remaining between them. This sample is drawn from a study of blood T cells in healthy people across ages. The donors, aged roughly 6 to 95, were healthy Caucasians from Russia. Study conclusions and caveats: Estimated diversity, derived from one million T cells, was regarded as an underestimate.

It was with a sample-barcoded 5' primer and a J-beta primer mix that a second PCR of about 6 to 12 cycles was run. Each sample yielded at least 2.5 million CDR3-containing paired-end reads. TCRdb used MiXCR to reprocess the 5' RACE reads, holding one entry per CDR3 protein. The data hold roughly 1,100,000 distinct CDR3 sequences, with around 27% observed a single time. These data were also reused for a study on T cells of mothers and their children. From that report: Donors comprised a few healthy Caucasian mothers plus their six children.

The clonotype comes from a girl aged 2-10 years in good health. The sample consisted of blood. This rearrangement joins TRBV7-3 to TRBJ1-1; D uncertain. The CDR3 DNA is TGTGCCAGCAGCTTAACTGTTCGGACCGACGCTGAAGCTTTCTTT. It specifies CASSLTVRTDAEAFF.